The 30 T cell receptor beta chains in this list originate from one sample, sequenced in a study of blood T cells in healthy people across ages. A second PCR of 7 to 11 cycles used a sample-barcoded 5' primer and a J-beta primer mix. A single record per CDR3 protein comes from TCRdb applying MiXCR to the 5' RACE reads. The repertoire has roughly 730,000 distinct CDR3 sequences, 45% to 70% of them found once; the top ten carry roughly 25%. Material: blood. The receptors originated from a man in his forties in good health.

This clonotype was detected only a few times. The genes are TRBV12-5 and TRBJ2-1; tentative D call: TRBD2 (7 bases). The CDR3 contains 14 residues. Trimming took off 6 bases at V and 9 bases at J, with 18 bases between the two ends. Germline assignment: CDR1 LGHNT and CDR2 FRNRAP. CDR3 region: CASGQGGVGSEQFF. The CDR3 DNA reads as TGTGCTAGTGGGCAAGGGGGGGTAGGGAGTGAGCAGTTCTTC.

This clonotype was picked up one time. This chain connects TRBV5-1 to TRBJ1-5; the D gene is possibly TRBD1 (5 bases). Trimming left V 1 base short and J 7 bases short, with 15 bases between. The V gene's germline CDR1 is SGHRS and CDR2 YFSETQ. The CDR3 contains 15 residues. In DNA form, the CDR3 reads TGCGCCAGCAGCTTGTCAGGCAGGGTGGAGCAGCCCCAGCATTTT. It specifies CASSLSGRVEQPQHF.

This chain joins TRBV2 and TRBJ1-5; D is unresolved. Trimming removed 0 bases from V and 4 bases from J, with 7 bases in between. The CDR3 consists of 14 residues. Germline V gives CDR1 SNHLY, CDR2 FYNNEI. CDR3: CASSEADWNQPQHF. CDR3 DNA sequence: TGTGCCAGCAGTGAAGCCGACTGGAATCAGCCCCAGCATTTT.

The chain carries TRBV5-4 and TRBJ2-2; a weak D match, TRBD2 (6 bases). Between the trimmed V and J ends, which lost 2 bases and 4 bases, there was a span of 12 bases. This CDR3 region has 15 residues. Germline CDR1 and CDR2: SGHNT and YYREEE (reference sequence). The CDR3 coding sequence is TGTGCCAGCAGCTTTTTGGACGGGGGCACCGGGGAGCTGTTTTTT. Protein sequence: CASSFLDGGTGELFF.

In this sample, this clonotype turned up many times. V and J are TRBV20-1 and TRBJ2-3; no clear D. CDR1 is DFQATT, CDR2 SNEGSKA, per germline (reference sequence). This CDR3 has 13 amino acids. V lost 5 bases and J lost 2, with 11 bases in between. CDR3 in DNA: TGCAGTGCTCTGGACCCCGTCACAGATACGCAGTATTTT. Translation: CSALDPVTDTQYF.

Concerning this clonotype: At one boundary the junction diverges from the germline segment, which might be a read error. The CDR3 is CVWSDTLAGGRHEQFF. The CDR3 DNA follows: TGTGTCTGGAGTGACACACTAGCGGGGGGGCGGCATGAGCAGTTCTTC. The rearrangement uses TRBV30 and TRBJ2-1; 13 nucleotides line up with TRBD2. Germline assignment: CDR1 GTSNPN and CDR2 SVGIG (reference sequence). The CDR3 contains 16 residues.

The J gene is TRBJ2-1, the V gene TRBV29-1, with TRBD1 as a possible D gene (5 bases). The germline V gene encodes CDR1 SQVTM and CDR2 ANQGSEA. The germline V and J ends were trimmed by 3 bases and 5 bases, with 14 bases remaining between them. This CDR3 spans 14 amino acids. The CDR3 nucleotides are TGCAGCGTTGATCTCCCAGGGAAAGACAATGAGCAGTTCTTC. This sequence encodes CSVDLPGKDNEQFF.

The V and J genes are TRBV12-3 or TRBV12-4 and TRBJ2-3, with a possible D match to TRBD1 (6 bases). V was pared by 3 bases and J by 4 bases, with 11 bases between. The CDR3 contains 14 residues. The chain's CDR3 is CASSLGAGPDTQYF. In DNA form, the CDR3 reads TGTGCCAGCAGTTTGGGGGCGGGTCCAGATACGCAGTATTTT.

This clonotype was counted between two and nine times. The V and J genes are TRBV7-9 and TRBJ2-7; TRBD2 is a possible D gene (6 bases). V was cut by 2 bases and J by 4 bases, with 15 bases left in between. The CDR3 runs 15 residues. CDR1 and CDR2 from the germline V gene are SEHNR and FQNEAQ (reference sequence). DNA for the CDR3: TGTGCCAGCAGCTTAACGACTAGTAGTTCATACGAGCAGTACTTC. Translated, it gives CASSLTTSSSYEQYF.

In this sample, this clonotype turned up once. This chain joins TRBV29-1 and TRBJ2-1; 9 bases line up with TRBD1. The germline V gene encodes CDR1 SQVTM and CDR2 ANQGSEA. Germline trimming cut 7 bases from V and 3 bases from J; bases unmatched to any gene: 13. This CDR3 contains 16 residues. In DNA form, the CDR3 reads TGCAGCGCCTCAACCCACAGGGGGCGGTACTACAATGAGCAGTTCTTC. Translation: CSASTHRGRYYNEQFF.

A single count supports this clonotype. The chain recombines TRBV12-3 or TRBV12-4 with TRBJ2-1; 9 bases map to TRBD1. This CDR3 region has 13 residues. Germline trimming cut 3 bases from V and 12 bases from J; bases unmatched to any gene: 6. CDR3 nucleotides: TGTGCCAGCAGTTTGTCGGGACAGGGAATGCAGTTCTTC. Its protein is CASSLSGQGMQFF.

This clonotype was picked up one time. The J gene is TRBJ1-2, the V gene TRBV20-1, with 7 bases matching TRBD1. Trimming removed 5 bases from V and 5 bases from J; junction bases left unmatched: 5. Looked up from germline, CDR1 is DFQATT and CDR2 is SNEGSKA (reference sequence). This CDR3 has 12 amino acids. The CDR3 spells CSARDSPYGYTF. The CDR3 DNA sequence: TGCAGTGCTCGGGACAGCCCATATGGCTACACCTTC.

The chain carries TRBV27 and TRBJ2-7; D ambiguous. The closer fit of TRBJ2-5 to the DNA end suggests the J call may be wrong. The germline CDR1 and CDR2 sequences are MNHEY and SMNVEV (reference sequence). The CDR3 is 14 residues long. The CDR3 here is CASSFSKSSETQYF. The CDR3 DNA sequence: TGTGCCAGCAGTTTTTCGAAGAGCTCTGAGACCCAGTACTTC.

The chain combines TRBV11-2 with TRBJ2-4; D gene uncertain. With the DNA end fitting TRBJ2-5 better, the J assignment may be wrong. The CDR3 totals 13 residues. Germline V gives CDR1 SGHAT, CDR2 FQNNGV. CDR3 nucleotides: TGTGCCAGCAGCCGCCTTCAGGAAGAGACCCAGTACTTC. As protein: CASSRLQEETQYF.

The chain joins TRBV12-3 or TRBV12-4 to TRBJ2-5, with 9 bases aligning to TRBD2. V shed 3 bases and J 5 bases; nucleotides not matched to a gene: 10. The CDR3 sequence is 16 residues long. The CDR3 protein is CASSFFSGSSAETQYF. For the CDR3, the DNA is TGTGCCAGCAGTTTCTTTAGCGGGAGTTCTGCTGAGACCCAGTACTTC.

The sample holds many counts of this clonotype. The V and J genes are TRBV28 and TRBJ2-7; no clear D. Trimming pared 1 base from V and 0 bases from J, leaving 7 bases between. The CDR3 extends over 14 amino acids. Germline lookup yields CDR1 MDHEN and CDR2 SYDVKM. CDR3 DNA sequence: TGTGCCAGCAGTTTATACGCGAGCTCCTACGAGCAGTACTTC. Translation: CASSLYASSYEQYF.

As concerns this clonotype: This may be a read error, as it is one base from a much larger clone. The CDR3 DNA reads as TGTGCCAGCAGTGACTCTGCTAGCGCCGGGGAGCTGTTTTTT. Translating gives CASSDSASAGELFF. The chain has TRBV6-2 or TRBV6-3 and TRBJ2-2; the D gene is possibly TRBD2 (6 bases). This CDR3 is built from 14 residues. Per the germline V gene, CDR1 is MNHEY and CDR2 is SVGEGT.

There are a few counts of this clonotype. The chain combines TRBV24-1 with TRBJ1-6, with 7 bases aligning to TRBD1. Germline V gene lookup returns CDR1 KGHDR and CDR2 SFDVKD. CDR3 length equals 17 residues. Trimming at V came to 5 bases and at J to 0 bases, leaving 6 bases not matched to a gene. DNA for the CDR3: TGTGCCACCAGTGGAAAGACAGGGAGCTCCTATAATTCACCCCTCCACTTT. Translating it yields CATSGKTGSSYNSPLHF.

The chain couples TRBV2 to TRBJ2-5, with no clear D. Germline V gene data show CDR1 as SNHLY and CDR2 as FYNNEI. This CDR3 contains 16 residues. Trimming cost V 3 bases and J 5 bases, with 19 bases left between them. The CDR3 region is CASSDLSPEVGETQYF. The CDR3 DNA reads TGTGCCAGCAGTGACTTGAGCCCCGAGGTCGGGGAGACCCAGTACTTC.

The chain couples TRBV5-1 to TRBJ2-7; D is ambiguous. Trimming took off 1 base at V and 0 bases at J, with 8 bases between the two ends. Germline CDR1 is SGHRS and CDR2 is YFSETQ. The CDR3 runs to 14 residues. CDR3 bases: TGCGCCAGCAGCTTGTCGGCTGACTCCTACGAGCAGTACTTC. Residues: CASSLSADSYEQYF.

The chain links TRBV28 to TRBJ1-2; D might be TRBD1 (6 bases). Trimming took 7 bases from V and 0 from J, leaving 24 bases between them. Germline loops: CDR1 MDHEN, CDR2 SYDVKM. There are 18 residues in the CDR3. The CDR3 reads CASNNLDLLQGTNYGYTF. The DNA for the CDR3 is TGTGCCAGCAACAATTTAGACCTGCTACAGGGCACTAACTATGGCTACACCTTC.

This clonotype was detected many times. The chain has TRBV7-2 and TRBJ2-7; 9 bases fit TRBD2. This CDR3 contains 14 residues. With 4 bases clipped from V and 4 bases from J, the junction kept 5 bases outside the gene matches. Germline V gives CDR1 SGHTA, CDR2 FQGNSA. The CDR3: CASSSSGIAYEQYF. CDR3 DNA sequence: TGTGCCAGCAGCTCTAGCGGGATCGCTTACGAGCAGTACTTC.

This clonotype has more than one count but fewer than ten. The rearrangement uses TRBV7-2 and TRBJ2-7; D uncertain. V dropped 2 bases and J dropped 1 base, with 9 bases sitting between them. CDR1 and CDR2 (germline): SGHTA, FQGNSA. The CDR3 contains 14 residues. CDR3 bases: TGTGCCAGCAGCTTACTTCCGGAATCCTACGAGCAGTACTTC. It encodes CASSLLPESYEQYF.

The rearrangement joins TRBV11-2 to TRBJ2-5, with 12 positions matching TRBD1. There are 15 residues in the CDR3. The germline CDR1 and CDR2 sequences are SGHAT and FQNNGV. The J segment lost 11 bases and the V segment lost 4 bases, leaving 11 bases of the junction unmatched. The CDR3 is CASSSPGQGANEQYF. Written as DNA, the CDR3 is TGTGCCAGCAGCTCGCCGGGACAGGGGGCTAATGAGCAGTACTTC.

This clonotype came up a few times. The chain has TRBV12-3 or TRBV12-4 and TRBJ2-2, with 14 nucleotides matching TRBD2. The CDR3 sequence is 15 residues long. V was pared by 5 bases and J by 6 bases, with 2 bases of the junction left unmatched. CDR3 region: CASSRGLAGAGELFF. As DNA, the CDR3 is TGTGCCAGCAGTAGGGGACTAGCGGGAGCCGGGGAGCTGTTTTTT.

Comment on this clonotype: At one boundary the junction diverges from the germline segment, which might be a read error. The rearrangement uses TRBV12-3 or TRBV12-4 and TRBJ1-2; 7 nucleotides align to TRBD1. The CDR3 consists of 15 residues. This CDR3 is CAGSLSQGANYGYTF. CDR3 DNA: TGTGCCGGCAGTTTATCCCAGGGGGCTAACTATGGCTACACCTTC.

V gene TRBV7-9 combines with J gene TRBJ2-3, with no clear D. V was shortened by 5 bases and J by 5 bases, with 14 bases between the two germline ends. CDR3 size: 14 residues. Germline V gives CDR1 SEHNR, CDR2 FQNEAQ (reference sequence). The chain's CDR3 is CASSPLGFGDTQYF. CDR3 sequence (DNA): TGTGCCAGCAGCCCCTTAGGGTTTGGAGATACGCAGTATTTT. The full variable domain, with the rest looked up from reference TRBV7-9 and TRBJ2-3, is DTGVSQNPRHKITKRGQNVTFRCDPISEHNRLYWYRQTLGQGPEFLTYFQNEAQLEKSRLLSDRFSAERPKGSFSTLEIQRTEQGDSAMYLCASSPLGFGDTQYFGPGTRLTVL.

This chain joins TRBV9 and TRBJ2-5; D may correspond to TRBD1 or TRBD2 (5 bases each). The CDR3 has 16 residues. Germline assignment: CDR1 SGDLS and CDR2 YYNGEE. V was clipped by 0 bases and J by 2 bases, with 14 bases between them. CDR3 bases: TGTGCCAGCAGCGTAGGGGGGAACAGAGGGCAAGAGACCCAGTACTTC. Protein sequence: CASSVGGNRGQETQYF.

This clonotype came up once. The chain uses TRBV14 and TRBJ2-2; possibly TRBD2 for D (5 bases). Germline lookup yields CDR1 SGHDN and CDR2 FVKESK. The CDR3 extends over 16 amino acids. The V and J ends lost 1 base and 5 bases respectively, with 14 bases between them. CDR3 amino acids: CASSQGRGGGTGELFF. In nucleotides, the CDR3 is TGTGCCAGCAGCCAAGGCCGAGGAGGAGGTACCGGGGAGCTGTTTTTT.

This chain connects TRBV6-1 to TRBJ2-1; D perhaps matches TRBD2 (7 bases). Looked up from germline, CDR1 is MNHNS and CDR2 is SASEGT. The length of the CDR3 is 17 residues. V was shortened by 6 bases and J by 2 bases, with 20 bases between the two germline ends. The CDR3 sequence: CASSSAGGGVPYNEQFF. The CDR3 region has the DNA TGTGCCAGCAGCTCTGCAGGCGGGGGCGTGCCCTACAATGAGCAGTTCTTC.